The 28 T cell receptor beta chains below were found in one sample sequenced in a study of T cell responses to AZD1222 COVID-19 vaccine. Here immunoSEQ multiplex PCR was the method, and the copy in TCRdb shows in-frame clones only, minus some. The sample contains over 150,000 clones, 88% of which appear only once. Sequences were derived from peripheral blood, sampled 28 days after the second AZD1222 dose. The receptors originated from an adult who received the AZD1222 COVID-19 vaccine.

The rearrangement uses TRBV30 and TRBJ1-5; the D is unclear. Trimming stripped 0 bases from V and 5 bases from J, with 8 bases between. Per germline, CDR1 GTSNPN and CDR2 SVGIG (reference sequence). There are 13 residues in the CDR3. CDR3 sequence: CAWSVGVHQPQHF. CDR3 nucleotide sequence: TGTGCCTGGAGTGTTGGAGTTCATCAGCCCCAGCATTTT.

The J gene is TRBJ1-1, the V gene TRBV6-5; D is perhaps TRBD1 (6 bases). Trimming removed 5 bases from V and 3 bases from J, with 13 bases in between. This CDR3 is built from 14 residues. Germline V CDR1 and CDR2: MNHEY, SVGAGI. This CDR3 is CASSNSQGHTEAFF. CDR3 coding DNA: TGTGCCAGCAGTAATTCGCAGGGGCACACTGAAGCTTTCTTT.

Worth noting for this clone: This same CDR3 is encoded by further DNA sequences in the sample. This rearrangement joins TRBV5-1 to TRBJ1-2, with D unclear. The CDR3 length is 12 residues. V was trimmed by 1 base and J by 4 bases, leaving 5 bases between them. Per germline, CDR1 SGHRS and CDR2 YFSETQ. The CDR3 spells CASSLSTYGYTF. The CDR3, as DNA: TGCGCCAGCAGCTTGTCAACCTATGGCTACACCTTC.

This chain links TRBV15 with TRBJ1-1, with no clear D. Trimming took off 0 bases at V and 1 base at J, with 12 bases between the two ends. The V gene's germline CDR1 is LNHNV and CDR2 YYDKDF (reference sequence). CDR3 length: 16 residues. CDR3 sequence: CATSREVRVGNTEAFF. CDR3 nucleotides: TGTGCCACCAGCAGAGAGGTGAGGGTAGGGAACACTGAAGCTTTCTTT.

The chain is built from TRBV6-2 or TRBV6-3 and TRBJ2-3, with 8 bases matching TRBD1. Per germline, CDR1 MNHEY and CDR2 SVGEGT. V lost 5 bases to trimming and J lost 3 bases; unmatched junction nucleotides: 10. The CDR3 length is 16 residues. The CDR3 here is CASSPSGTGRTDTQYF. The CDR3 DNA reads as TGTGCCAGCAGTCCGTCCGGGACAGGAAGAACAGATACGCAGTATTTT.

The chain is built from TRBV29-1 and TRBJ1-2, with D tentatively TRBD1 (5 bases). Trimming stripped 7 bases from V and 7 bases from J, with 13 bases between. Germline CDR1 SQVTM, CDR2 ANQGSEA. CDR3 size: 11 residues. CDR3 DNA sequence: TGCAGCGCGGGGGGGTTCAGTGGCTACACCTTC. This translates into CSAGGFSGYTF.

This chain uses TRBV3-1 (or the pseudogene TRBV3-2) with TRBJ1-2; 7 nucleotides align to TRBD1. The CDR3 sequence is 13 residues long. With V trimmed by 4 bases and J by 7 bases, 6 bases remained unmatched. CDR1 LGHDT and CDR2 YNNKEL come from the germline V gene (reference sequence). The CDR3 protein is CASSPRQGSGYTF. CDR3 DNA sequence: TGTGCCAGCAGCCCACGACAGGGTAGTGGCTACACCTTC.

This clone occurred a few times. The chain uses TRBV5-1 and TRBJ2-7, with no clear D. The CDR3 is 12 residues long. Germline V lookup: CDR1 SGHRS, CDR2 YFSETQ. Trimming cost V 4 bases and J 2 bases, with 7 bases left between them. The CDR3 DNA reads TGCGCCAGCAGCCCCGGTACCTACGAGCAGTACTTC. Encoded protein: CASSPGTYEQYF.

This rearrangement joins TRBV5-4 to TRBJ1-1; no clear D gene. Per the germline V gene, CDR1 is SGHNT and CDR2 is YYREEE (reference sequence). Trimming cost V 5 bases and J 0 bases, with 14 bases left between them. The CDR3 length is 15 residues. Written as DNA, the CDR3 is TGTGCCAGCAGAAACGGGAGCAGAATGAACACTGAAGCTTTCTTT. It translates to CASRNGSRMNTEAFF.

This clone was picked up one time. The V and J genes are TRBV6-5 and TRBJ2-1; no clear D gene. From germline, CDR1 is MNHEY and CDR2 SVGAGI. The CDR3 totals 15 residues. Trimming removed 2 bases from V and 0 bases from J, with 8 bases in between. CDR3 nucleotides: TGTGCCAGCAGTTACATGGGCAACTCCTACAATGAGCAGTTCTTC. Translated, it gives CASSYMGNSYNEQFF.

This clone has a handful of counts. DNA of the CDR3: TGCGCCAGCAGCCAAGAGGACAGGGTTAACTATGGCTACACCTTC. It yields the protein CASSQEDRVNYGYTF. The chain links TRBV4-1 to TRBJ1-2; 8 bases fit TRBD1. V lost 0 bases, J lost 1 base, and 1 base stayed unmatched. CDR3 length: 15 amino acids. CDR1 and CDR2 (germline): MGHRA, YSYEKL.

The chain joins TRBV7-8 to TRBJ2-1; 9 bases are a match to TRBD2. CDR3 size: 16 residues. With 1 base clipped from V and 2 bases from J, the junction kept 3 bases outside the gene matches. CDR1 SGHVS and CDR2 FQNEAQ come from the germline V gene. This chain's CDR3 is CASSLEAGGTYNEQFF. The CDR3 DNA is TGTGCCAGCAGCTTAGAGGCGGGGGGGACCTACAATGAGCAGTTCTTC.

This clone showed up just once. The chain carries TRBV18 and TRBJ1-1; a weak D match, TRBD1 (5 bases). The CDR3 totals 14 residues. The V end lost 3 bases, the J end lost 4 bases, and 12 bases lay between the germline ends. Germline CDR1 and CDR2: KGHSH and LQKENI. CDR3 amino acids: CASSPTGGATEAFF. The CDR3 coding sequence is TGTGCCAGCTCACCCACCGGAGGGGCCACTGAAGCTTTCTTT. The full variable domain, rest sourced from reference TRBV18 and TRBJ1-1, is NAGVMQNPRHLVRRRGQEARLRCSPMKGHSHVYWYRQLPEEGLKFMVYLQKENIIDESGMPKERFSAEFPKEGPSILRIQQVVRGDSAAYFCASSPTGGATEAFFGQGTRLTVV.

CDR3 amino acids: CASSQASGVAAFF. The CDR3 coding sequence is TGTGCCAGCAGCCAAGCCTCCGGGGTGGCAGCTTTCTTT. The rearrangement uses TRBV3-1 (or the pseudogene TRBV3-2) and TRBJ1-1, with no clear D. Germline CDR1 LGHDT, CDR2 YNNKEL (reference sequence). The V end lost 1 base, the J end lost 10 bases, and 13 bases lay between the germline ends. This CDR3 spans 13 amino acids.

The chain links TRBV5-1 to TRBJ2-7; 9 nucleotides agree with TRBD2. Trimming removed 2 bases from V and 3 bases from J; junction bases left unmatched: 6. Germline CDR1 SGHRS, CDR2 YFSETQ. There are 15 residues in the CDR3. DNA for the CDR3: TGCGCCAGCAGCTTAGCGGGGGGTCCGAACTACGAGCAGTACTTC. It specifies CASSLAGGPNYEQYF.

The chain employs TRBV18 and TRBJ1-1; 7 nucleotides agree with TRBD1. CDR3 length: 14 residues. With V trimmed by 3 bases and J by 7 bases, 8 bases remained unmatched. The germline CDR1 and CDR2 sequences are KGHSH and LQKENI. The CDR3 DNA is TGTGCCAGCTCACCGAGTGGGGACAGCATTGAAGCTTTCTTT. The encoded protein is CASSPSGDSIEAFF.

The rearrangement joins TRBV6-2 or TRBV6-3 to TRBJ2-4, with no clear D. The length of the CDR3 is 15 residues. Per the germline V gene, CDR1 is MNHEY and CDR2 is SVGEGT. V was pared by 4 bases and J by 1 base, with 11 bases between. CDR3 coding DNA: TGTGCCAGCAGTTCTCCGAGAGAGGCCAAAAACATTCAGTACTTC. It encodes CASSSPREAKNIQYF.

The chain has TRBV6-5 and TRBJ2-1; 10 nucleotides agree with TRBD1. The CDR3 consists of 15 residues. CDR1 is MNHEY and CDR2 is SVGAGI in the germline V gene. V lost 5 bases, J lost 3 bases, and 4 bases stayed unmatched. CDR3 residues: CASSPTGGDYNEQFF. CDR3 sequence (DNA): TGTGCCAGCAGTCCGACAGGGGGCGACTACAATGAGCAGTTCTTC.

The rearrangement joins TRBV4-3 to TRBJ1-1; 8 positions match TRBD1. The CDR3 is 15 amino acids. V lost 4 bases to trimming and J lost 2 bases; unmatched junction nucleotides: 6. Germline V gene sequence: CDR1 LGHNA, CDR2 YSLEER. CDR3 nucleotides: TGCGCCAGCAGCCCCCAGACAGGGGCAAACACTGAAGCTTTCTTT. It codes for CASSPQTGANTEAFF.

This clone was seen a single time. The genes are TRBV29-1 and TRBJ1-2; maybe TRBD1 (6 bases). The germline V and J ends were trimmed by 5 bases and 7 bases, with 14 bases remaining between them. Per germline, CDR1 SQVTM and CDR2 ANQGSEA. CDR3 size: 12 residues. The CDR3 sequence: CSVSSGASGYTF. The CDR3 DNA follows: TGCAGCGTTTCTTCAGGGGCTAGTGGCTACACCTTC. Based on the CDR3 plus reference TRBV29-1 and TRBJ1-2, the full variable domain is SAVISQKPSRDICQRGTSLTIQCQVDSQVTMMFWYRQQPGQSLTLIATANQGSEATYESGFVIDKFPISRPNLTFSTLTVSNMSPEDSSIYLCSVSSGASGYTFGSGTRLTVV.

The rearrangement uses TRBV4-3 and TRBJ1-2; the D is unclear. Germline CDR1 and CDR2: LGHNA and YSLEER. This CDR3 has 15 residues. V was shortened by 0 bases and J by 3 bases, with 11 bases between the two germline ends. The DNA of the CDR3 is TGCGCCAGCAGCCAAGATCGAGGAGCATACTATGGCTACACCTTC. Protein: CASSQDRGAYYGYTF.

This sequence joins TRBV4-1 and TRBJ1-1, with no clear D. Trimming took off 1 base at V and 5 bases at J, with 8 bases between the two ends. Germline assignment: CDR1 MGHRA and CDR2 YSYEKL. CDR3 length: 13 amino acids. Here the CDR3 reads CASSQGGRTEAFF. CDR3 sequence (DNA): TGCGCCAGCAGCCAAGGTGGTCGGACTGAAGCTTTCTTT.

This chain links TRBV10-3 with TRBJ1-6; possible D gene TRBD1, 6 bases. This CDR3 has 16 residues. CDR1 and CDR2 from the germline V gene are ENHRY and SYGVKD. The V gene lost 0 bases and the J gene lost 7 bases, with 13 bases spanning the gap. The CDR3 sequence: CAISESRGVGNSPLHF. The CDR3, as DNA: TGTGCCATCAGTGAGTCCAGGGGCGTAGGGAATTCACCCCTCCACTTT.

About this clone: One end of the junction does not line up with germline, which may come from a read error. V and J are TRBV6-5 and TRBJ1-2, with TRBD1 identical over 10 bases. The germline CDR1 and CDR2 sequences are MNHEY and SVGAGI. The CDR3 spans 15 residues. CDR3 amino acids: CASSYLTGGSYGYTF. CDR3 sequence (DNA): TGTGCCAGCAGCTACTTGACAGGGGGCAGCTATGGCTACACCTTC.

The chain joins TRBV6-2 or TRBV6-3 to TRBJ1-5, with D possibly TRBD1 on 5 matching bases. CDR3 size: 14 residues. With 5 bases removed from V and 5 bases from J, the gap between germline ends came to 13 bases. Per the germline V gene, CDR1 is MNHEY and CDR2 is SVGEGT. The CDR3 protein is CASSTRDPHQPQHF. The CDR3 DNA reads as TGTGCCAGCAGTACCCGGGACCCACATCAGCCCCAGCATTTT.

The V gene is TRBV7-9, the J gene TRBJ2-3; a weak D match, TRBD2 (7 bases). V lost 3 bases, J lost 3 bases, and 16 bases lay in between. The germline V gene encodes CDR1 SEHNR and CDR2 FQNEAQ (reference sequence). The CDR3 spans 16 residues. The CDR3 spells CASSFLRGAFTDTQYF. The CDR3 DNA sequence: TGTGCCAGCAGCTTTCTCCGGGGGGCTTTTACAGATACGCAGTATTTT.

A single count supports this clone. Other DNA sequences from this sample encode an identical CDR3 as well. DNA of the CDR3: TGTGCCAGCAGCCTCGGGGGGTCTGGAAACACCATATATTTT. Amino acid sequence: CASSLGGSGNTIYF. The V and J genes are TRBV7-9 and TRBJ1-3; possible D gene TRBD1, 5 bases. The germline gives CDR1 SEHNR, CDR2 FQNEAQ (reference sequence). This CDR3 is 14 amino acids long. V lost 5 bases to trimming and J lost 1 base, with 9 bases between them.

This CDR3 reads CASSLLNPDQPQHF. The CDR3 coding sequence is TGCGCCAGCAGCTTGTTAAATCCCGATCAGCCCCAGCATTTT. V usage is TRBV5-1 and J usage is TRBJ1-5; D is uncertain. Germline V CDR1 and CDR2: SGHRS, YFSETQ. The CDR3 spans 14 residues. V was pared by 1 base and J by 5 bases, with 10 bases between.